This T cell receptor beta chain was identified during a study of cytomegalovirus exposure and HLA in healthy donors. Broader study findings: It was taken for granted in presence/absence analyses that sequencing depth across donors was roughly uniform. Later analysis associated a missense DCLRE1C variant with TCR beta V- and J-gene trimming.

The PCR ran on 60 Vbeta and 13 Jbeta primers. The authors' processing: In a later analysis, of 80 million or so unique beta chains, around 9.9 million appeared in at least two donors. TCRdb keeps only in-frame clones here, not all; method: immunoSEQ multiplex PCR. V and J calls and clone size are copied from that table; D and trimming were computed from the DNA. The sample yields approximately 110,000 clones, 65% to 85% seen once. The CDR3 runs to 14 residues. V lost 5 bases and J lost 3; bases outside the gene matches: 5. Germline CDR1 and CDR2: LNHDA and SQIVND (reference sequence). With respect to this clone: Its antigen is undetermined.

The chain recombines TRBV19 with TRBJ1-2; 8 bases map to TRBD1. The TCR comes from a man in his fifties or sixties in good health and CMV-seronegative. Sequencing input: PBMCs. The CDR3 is CASSSLDRDYGYTF. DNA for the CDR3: TGTGCCAGTAGTTCCTTGGACAGGGACTATGGCTACACCTTC. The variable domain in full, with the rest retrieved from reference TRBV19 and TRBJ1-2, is DGGITQSPKYLFRKEGQNVTLSCEQNLNHDAMYWYRQDPGQGLRLIYYSQIVNDFQKGDIAEGYSVSREKKESFPLTVTSAQKNPTAFYLCASSSLDRDYGYTFGSGTRLTVV.